The TCR beta chain described here comes from a study of blood T cell repertoires in COVID-19. At the level of the study: COVID-19 samples, acute and convalescent, were from the United States, Italy and Spain. In each case, the material was cDNA or gDNA derived from T cells, B-cell-depleted T cells, or PBMCs.

V lost 3 bases, J lost 3 bases, and 23 bases stayed unmatched. The germline gives CDR1 MGHRA, CDR2 YSYEKL. The CDR3 is 22 residues long. Recruited during active infection, patients (from Seattle) were subsequently followed longitudinally. In the authors' methods: Nucleated cell counts were estimated from reference gene primer amplification. The data were produced by immunoSEQ multiplex PCR, yet TCRdb's version contains in-frame clones alone and is incomplete. D and trimming come from the DNA, and the V and J calls and clone size come from that table. The top ten hold around 10% of the sample, which has 310,000 or so clones, roughly 86% seen once.

Sequenced sample: peripheral blood. The receptor was isolated from a woman in her thirties with COVID-19, enrolled during active disease. The V gene is TRBV4-1, the J gene TRBJ2-1, with 10 bases aligning to TRBD2. This CDR3 is CASSHRTYRERLAGDFYNEQFF. The CDR3 DNA is TGCGCCAGCAGCCATAGAACGTATAGGGAGAGGCTAGCGGGAGACTTCTACAATGAGCAGTTCTTC.